These 15 T cell receptor beta chains were all obtained from the same sample, sequenced in a study of shared clonotypes between healthy human individuals. Some clones are missing from TCRdb's copy, which holds only in-frame ones; the method was immunoSEQ multiplex PCR. The table shows 2 million to 2.5 million clones, with 90% to 96% occurring only once. Sample: naive CD4+ T cells sorted from blood. Subset reported: CD45RA+ positively selected. These TCRs come from a man aged 18 to 30 in good health.

In the case of this clone: A read error may account for a junction end that differs from germline. Other DNA sequences from this sample encode an identical CDR3 as well. The chain's CDR3 is CASSPQDNYGYTF. CDR3 coding DNA: TGTGCCAGCTCTCCACAGGATAACTATGGCTACACCTTC. The chain uses TRBV18 and TRBJ1-2; tentative D call: TRBD1 (5 bases). The CDR3 covers 13 residues. Germline V gives CDR1 KGHSH, CDR2 LQKENI.

This chain joins TRBV10-3 and TRBJ2-3; no clear D gene. Germline-derived CDR1 and CDR2 are ENHRY and SYGVKD. The CDR3 consists of 13 residues. The V gene lost 3 bases and the J gene lost 3 bases, with 7 bases spanning the gap. CDR3 residues: CAISDSVTDTQYF. CDR3 sequence (DNA): TGTGCCATCAGTGATTCGGTAACAGATACGCAGTATTTT.

The CDR3 DNA sequence: TGTGCCAGCAGTTTCCGGGGTGGGGCGTATGGCTACACCTTC. Its translation: CASSFRGGAYGYTF. This sequence joins TRBV28 and TRBJ1-2; tentatively, D is TRBD1 (5 bases). The CDR3 extends over 14 amino acids. CDR1 and CDR2 from the germline V gene are MDHEN and SYDVKM. Deletions cut 3 bases from V and 5 bases from J, with 13 bases between.

The gene calls are TRBV27 and TRBJ2-1; 9 nucleotides line up with TRBD2. The germline gives CDR1 MNHEY, CDR2 SMNVEV (reference sequence). CDR3 length equals 14 residues. Trimming at V came to 5 bases and at J to 5 bases, leaving 4 bases not matched to a gene. The CDR3 loop reads CASSPRTSDNEQFF. CDR3 DNA: TGTGCCAGCAGTCCCCGGACTAGCGACAATGAGCAGTTCTTC.

This sequence joins TRBV7-9 and TRBJ1-6; D is unresolved. Germline V lookup: CDR1 SEHNR, CDR2 FQNEAQ (reference sequence). This CDR3 comprises 13 residues. Trimming left V 7 bases short and J 12 bases short, with 16 bases between. CDR3 sequence: CASINIVTGPLHF. CDR3 DNA: TGTGCCAGCATCAATATAGTTACCGGACCCCTCCACTTT.

In this sample, this clone turned up once. The V and J genes are TRBV19 and TRBJ1-6; D perhaps matches TRBD1 (5 bases). V was pared by 6 bases and J by 7 bases, with 10 bases between. CDR3 length: 13 amino acids. Germline V gene lookup returns CDR1 LNHDA and CDR2 SQIVND (reference sequence). The CDR3 here is CASRDSGNSPLHF. The CDR3, as DNA: TGTGCCAGTAGGGACTCAGGGAATTCACCCCTCCACTTT. The full variable domain, rest sourced from reference TRBV19 and TRBJ1-6, is DGGITQSPKYLFRKEGQNVTLSCEQNLNHDAMYWYRQDPGQGLRLIYYSQIVNDFQKGDIAEGYSVSREKKESFPLTVTSAQKNPTAFYLCASRDSGNSPLHFGNGTRLTVT.

The chain links TRBV30 to TRBJ1-5; 9 bases match TRBD1. The germline V gene encodes CDR1 GTSNPN and CDR2 SVGIG (reference sequence). The CDR3 is made up of 16 amino acids. The V segment lost 1 base and the J segment 6 bases; nucleotides outside the gene matches: 10. In DNA, the CDR3 is TGTGCCTGGAGTGCCCCCGACAGGGGGTTGAGTCAGCCCCAGCATTTT. Encoded protein: CAWSAPDRGLSQPQHF. Looking up the rest from reference TRBV30 and TRBJ1-5 gives the full variable domain: SQTIHQWPATLVQPVGSPLSLECTVEGTSNPNLYWYRQAAGRGLQLLFYSVGIGQISSEVPQNLSASRPQDRQFILSSKKLLLSDSGFYLCAWSAPDRGLSQPQHFGDGTRLSIL.

CDR3 protein: CASSEQHAAEQYF. In nucleotides, the CDR3 is TGCGCCAGCAGTGAGCAGCACGCTGCGGAGCAGTACTTC. The chain links TRBV10-1 to TRBJ2-7; no clear D. Germline CDR1 is WNHNN and CDR2 is SYGVQD (reference sequence). The CDR3 contains 13 residues. V lost 2 bases to trimming and J lost 7 bases, with 12 bases between them.

The V call is TRBV30, the J call TRBJ2-5; TRBD2 aligns across 10 bases. The CDR3 consists of 15 residues. The V and J ends lost 2 bases and 2 bases, in that order; junction bases with no gene match: 5. From germline, CDR1 is GTSNPN and CDR2 SVGIG (reference sequence). CDR3 DNA: TGTGCCTGGAGTAGTAGCGGGGGGATACAAGAGACCCAGTACTTC. Translating gives CAWSSSGGIQETQYF.

This clone was observed once. The chain employs TRBV5-4 and TRBJ2-7; TRBD2 is a possible D gene (6 bases). Looked up from germline, CDR1 is SGHNT and CDR2 is YYREEE (reference sequence). The CDR3 covers 14 residues. Between the trimmed V and J ends, which lost 4 bases and 4 bases, there was a span of 15 bases. DNA for the CDR3: TGTGCCAGCAGCGCGGGACCACCTGAATACGAGCAGTACTTC. This translates into CASSAGPPEYEQYF.

The chain links TRBV5-4 to TRBJ2-5; 7 bases align to TRBD1. CDR1 and CDR2 from the germline V gene are SGHNT and YYREEE (reference sequence). This CDR3 comprises 14 residues. V lost 7 bases to trimming and J lost 2 bases; unmatched junction nucleotides: 8. CDR3 coding DNA: TGTGCCAGCCGTTCGGGACAGCCTCAAGAGACCCAGTACTTC. It translates to CASRSGQPQETQYF.

The gene calls are TRBV30 and TRBJ2-2; D not certain. Trimming left V 4 bases short and J 5 bases short, with 5 bases between. The CDR3 has 11 amino acids. Germline V CDR1 and CDR2: GTSNPN, SVGIG (reference sequence). The CDR3 loop reads CAWKGTGELFF. CDR3 coding DNA: TGTGCCTGGAAGGGTACCGGGGAGCTGTTTTTT. The full variable domain, its missing parts supplied by reference TRBV30 and TRBJ2-2, is SQTIHQWPATLVQPVGSPLSLECTVEGTSNPNLYWYRQAAGRGLQLLFYSVGIGQISSEVPQNLSASRPQDRQFILSSKKLLLSDSGFYLCAWKGTGELFFGEGSRLTVL.

The chain couples TRBV12-2 to TRBJ1-6. TRBV12-2 is a documented pseudogene. CDR3 length: 15 residues. The CDR3 here is CASRFTTVWDSPLHF. CDR3 coding DNA: TGTGCAAGTCGCTTTACTACGGTCTGGGATTCACCCCTCCACTTT.

Of note for this clone: Other DNA sequences in the same sample also yield this CDR3. The V and J genes are TRBV5-4 and TRBJ2-2; 7 positions match TRBD1. The V gene end was trimmed by 4 bases and the J gene end by 3 bases; junction bases not matched to a gene: 6. The germline CDR1 and CDR2 sequences are SGHNT and YYREEE (reference sequence). The CDR3 runs 15 residues. CDR3 region: CASSRTGVDTGELFF. The DNA for the CDR3 is TGTGCCAGCAGCCGGACAGGAGTGGACACCGGGGAGCTGTTTTTT.

About this clone: The same CDR3 arises from other DNA sequences in this sample as well. J is TRBJ1-1 and V is TRBV18; the D is unclear. The germline gives CDR1 KGHSH, CDR2 LQKENI. V was cut by 2 bases and J by 0 bases, with 7 bases left in between. CDR3 size: 14 residues. CDR3 in DNA: TGTGCCAGCTCACCAGGGCAGGTGAACACTGAAGCTTTCTTT. Its protein product is CASSPGQVNTEAFF.